Presented here are 21 T cell receptor beta chains from one specimen sequenced in a study of blood T cell repertoires in COVID-19. TCRdb's table, derived via immunoSEQ multiplex PCR, lists solely in-frame clones and lacks some. The table has about 59,000 clones, approximately 80% seen once. The specimen was peripheral blood. The receptors shown here come from a man between 60 and 70 years old with acute or convalescent COVID-19.

The chain recombines TRBV27 with TRBJ2-5; 7 nucleotides match TRBD1. The V segment lost 6 bases and the J segment 3 bases; nucleotides outside the gene matches: 7. Germline-derived CDR1 and CDR2 are MNHEY and SMNVEV (reference sequence). This CDR3 is built from 14 residues. CDR3 amino acids: CASRPFDREETQYF. The CDR3 DNA reads as TGTGCCAGCAGGCCCTTCGACAGGGAAGAGACCCAGTACTTC.

This clone was found once. CDR3 sequence reads: CASSLSTSGYEQYF. The CDR3 nucleotides are TGTGCCAGCAGCTTATCGACTAGCGGTTACGAGCAGTACTTC. The rearrangement joins TRBV7-2 to TRBJ2-7; TRBD2 aligns across 9 bases. After removal of 2 bases from V and 4 bases from J, the junction contained 3 bases not matched to a gene. The CDR3 runs to 14 residues. Germline V gives CDR1 SGHTA, CDR2 FQGNSA. Together with reference TRBV7-2 and TRBJ2-7, the CDR3 gives the full variable domain: GAGVSQSPSNKVTEKGKDVELRCDPISGHTALYWYRQSLGQGLEFLIYFQGNSAPDKSGLPSDRFSAERTGGSVSTLTIQRTQQEDSAVYLCASSLSTSGYEQYFGPGTRLTVT.

The genes are TRBV5-1 and TRBJ2-3; tentative D call: TRBD1 (6 bases). This CDR3 region has 15 residues. V was cut by 4 bases and J by 6 bases, with 18 bases left in between. The germline CDR1 and CDR2 sequences are SGHRS and YFSETQ. The CDR3 coding sequence is TGCGCCAGCAGCCGAGGAGGACAGCACCCCGATACGCAGTATTTT. Encoded protein: CASSRGGQHPDTQYF.

This clone was observed a single time. The chain uses TRBV6-1 and TRBJ2-7, with D possibly matching TRBD2 (5 bases). Germline V gives CDR1 MNHNS, CDR2 SASEGT. V lost 3 bases, J lost 2 bases, and 8 bases lay in between. The CDR3 loop spans 13 amino acids. This chain's CDR3 is CASSDYGTYEQYF. CDR3 nucleotides: TGTGCCAGCAGTGATTACGGGACCTACGAGCAGTACTTC.

This rearrangement joins TRBV6-4 to TRBJ2-4; 11 bases match TRBD2. In germline, CDR1 is MRHNA, CDR2 SNTAGT. The CDR3 sequence is 19 residues long. With V trimmed by 0 bases and J by 0 bases, 7 bases remained unmatched. CDR3 in DNA: TGTGCCAGCAGTGACTCCACGACTAGCGGGACACTAGCCAAAAACATTCAGTACTTC. As protein: CASSDSTTSGTLAKNIQYF.

The chain couples TRBV6-1 to TRBJ2-1, with 11 bases aligning to TRBD2. The trim removed 3 bases at V and 9 bases at J, leaving 7 bases unmatched. This CDR3 contains 15 residues. The germline CDR1 and CDR2 sequences are MNHNS and SASEGT. CDR3 sequence reads: CASSERLAGRVEQFF. CDR3 coding DNA: TGTGCCAGCAGTGAGCGACTAGCGGGGCGGGTTGAGCAGTTCTTC.

The chain is built from TRBV18 and TRBJ2-1; 8 nucleotides align to TRBD1. V trimming: 0 bases; J trimming: 10 bases; junction bases outside the gene matches: 5. This CDR3 spans 14 amino acids. Per the germline V gene, CDR1 is KGHSH and CDR2 is LQKENI. The CDR3 is CASSPPARGREQFF. The CDR3 DNA reads TGTGCCAGCTCACCACCGGCCAGGGGGCGAGAGCAGTTCTTC.

V and J are TRBV2 and TRBJ1-6; TRBD1 matches at 7 bases. The germline V gene encodes CDR1 SNHLY and CDR2 FYNNEI. V shed 6 bases, J shed 7 bases, and the junction held 9 bases outside the gene matches. The CDR3 covers 15 residues. The CDR3 spells CASRNSGGRNSPLHF. DNA for the CDR3: TGTGCCAGCAGGAACTCAGGGGGAAGGAATTCACCCCTCCACTTT. Together with reference TRBV2 and TRBJ1-6, the CDR3 gives the full variable domain: EPEVTQTPSHQVTQMGQEVILRCVPISNHLYFYWYRQILGQKVEFLVSFYNNEISEKSEIFDDQFSVERPDGSNFTLKIRSTKLEDSAMYFCASRNSGGRNSPLHFGNGTRLTVT.

J is TRBJ2-7 and V is TRBV9; D ambiguous. The V end lost 0 bases, the J end lost 4 bases, and 14 bases lay between the germline ends. This CDR3 has 15 amino acids. Looked up from germline, CDR1 is SGDLS and CDR2 is YYNGEE. DNA of the CDR3: TGTGCCAGCAGCGTAGCCTTGGGCCTGGCTTACGAGCAGTACTTC. Translation gives CASSVALGLAYEQYF.

This clone was seen just once. CDR3 DNA: TGTGCCAGCAGCCCGGGACTAGCGGGTTACAATGAGCAGTTCTTC. This gives the protein CASSPGLAGYNEQFF. V and J are TRBV5-4 and TRBJ2-1, with 12 nucleotides matching TRBD2. V was pared by 4 bases and J by 4 bases, with 3 bases of the junction left unmatched. The CDR3 loop spans 15 amino acids. Germline-derived CDR1 and CDR2 are SGHNT and YYREEE (reference sequence).

This clone was counted a few times. This rearrangement joins TRBV27 to TRBJ2-7; 11 positions agree with TRBD2. Looked up from germline, CDR1 is MNHEY and CDR2 is SMNVEV (reference sequence). V lost 7 bases and J lost 2; bases outside the gene matches: 10. CDR3 length equals 16 residues. In DNA form, the CDR3 reads TGTGCCAGCACTCCCTTCCGTAGCGGGGGGGCCTACGAGCAGTACTTC. The encoded protein is CASTPFRSGGAYEQYF.

In its sample, this clone was seen a few times. The chain uses TRBV10-3 and TRBJ2-7; no reliable D call. Trimming removed 6 bases at V and 7 bases at J, with 16 bases between. The CDR3 has 13 residues. CDR1 is ENHRY and CDR2 is SYGVKD in the germline V gene. The CDR3 DNA follows: TGTGCCATCAGCCCCACCGCGGCTTGGGAGCAGTACTTC. Protein product: CAISPTAAWEQYF.

The V gene is TRBV5-1, the J gene TRBJ1-2; D remains unclear. Trimming removed 0 bases at V and 8 bases at J, with 11 bases between. This CDR3 is 13 amino acids long. Germline CDR1 SGHRS, CDR2 YFSETQ. The CDR3 here is CASSLVVASGYTF. Here the CDR3 DNA reads TGCGCCAGCAGCTTGGTTGTAGCGAGCGGCTACACCTTC.

The rearrangement links TRBV10-2 to TRBJ2-7; 7 bases agree with TRBD2. The V gene end was trimmed by 6 bases and the J gene end by 9 bases; junction bases not matched to a gene: 11. The V gene's germline CDR1 is WSHSY and CDR2 SAAADI. There are 13 residues in the CDR3. DNA for the CDR3: TGCGCCAGCAGCGCATGGGACTACACAGGGCAGTACTTC. Translating it yields CASSAWDYTGQYF.

The rearrangement links TRBV7-9 to TRBJ1-4, with D uncertain. V gave up 4 bases and J gave up 8 bases, with 14 bases separating them. Germline V CDR1 and CDR2: SEHNR, FQNEAQ (reference sequence). This CDR3 has 14 residues. The CDR3 bases are TGTGCCAGCAGCTCCCGAGCGGGTCGGGAAAAACTGTTTTTT. Residues: CASSSRAGREKLFF.

The rearrangement joins TRBV19 to TRBJ1-6; 9 bases line up with TRBD1. Losses at the gene ends were 5 bases for V and 7 bases for J; bases not matched to a gene: 6. This CDR3 has 15 residues. Germline V gene lookup returns CDR1 LNHDA and CDR2 SQIVND (reference sequence). The CDR3 loop reads CASSWGQGANSPLHF. In nucleotides, the CDR3 is TGTGCCAGTAGTTGGGGACAGGGCGCGAATTCACCCCTCCACTTT.

The chain joins TRBV7-9 to TRBJ2-1, with 9 positions matching TRBD2. The germline CDR1 and CDR2 sequences are SEHNR and FQNEAQ (reference sequence). There are 15 residues in the CDR3. Losses at the gene ends were 1 base for V and 6 bases for J; bases not matched to a gene: 4. The CDR3 is CASSLGLAGVNEQFF. DNA for the CDR3: TGTGCCAGCAGCTTAGGTTTAGCGGGAGTCAATGAGCAGTTCTTC.

This clone was seen only a few times. The chain carries TRBV5-1 and TRBJ2-5; 7 bases are shared with TRBD2. Germline V gene lookup returns CDR1 SGHRS and CDR2 YFSETQ. This CDR3 spans 17 amino acids. Trimming at V came to 2 bases and at J to 5 bases, leaving 15 bases not matched to a gene. The DNA of the CDR3 is TGCGCCAGCAGCTTAGGAGGTCGGGGGGACCCTCGGGAGACCCAGTACTTC. Translated, it gives CASSLGGRGDPRETQYF.

This clone was seen only a few times. This chain connects TRBV5-4 to TRBJ2-1; 12 positions match TRBD2. This CDR3 spans 15 amino acids. V lost 0 bases and J lost 7; bases outside the gene matches: 2. Germline lookup yields CDR1 SGHNT and CDR2 YYREEE (reference sequence). The CDR3: CASSLELAGGNEQFF. Written as DNA, the CDR3 is TGTGCCAGCAGCTTGGAACTAGCGGGGGGTAATGAGCAGTTCTTC. The full variable domain, its missing parts supplied by reference TRBV5-4 and TRBJ2-1, is ETGVTQSPTHLIKTRGQQVTLRCSSQSGHNTVSWYQQALGQGPQFIFQYYREEENGRGNFPPRFSGLQFPNYSSELNVNALELDDSALYLCASSLELAGGNEQFFGPGTRLTVL.

V and J are TRBV5-1 and TRBJ2-3; D might be TRBD1 (7 bases). This CDR3 region has 17 residues. CDR1 and CDR2 (germline): SGHRS, YFSETQ. Trimming removed 3 bases from V and 0 bases from J, with 17 bases in between. CDR3: CASSSLKTGTSTDTQYF. In nucleotides, the CDR3 is TGCGCCAGCAGCTCACTCAAGACAGGGACTAGCACAGATACGCAGTATTTT.

The chain recombines TRBV10-3 with TRBJ1-6, with D tentatively TRBD1 (5 bases). Trimming cost V 5 bases and J 8 bases, with 19 bases left between them. Germline loops: CDR1 ENHRY, CDR2 SYGVKD. The CDR3 covers 16 residues. CDR3 DNA sequence: TGTGCCATCAGTACTCCGGGACTGGGCTCGGATTCACCCCTCCACTTT. This codes for CAISTPGLGSDSPLHF.